This T cell receptor (beta chain) was recovered during a study of Ad26.COV2.S vaccination and SARS-CoV-2 variants. Clones were sequenced by immunoSEQ multiplex PCR, and TCRdb holds only the in-frame ones, with some missing. The sample lists roughly 400,000 clones, about 90% seen once, with approximately 1.7% in the top ten. V dropped 0 bases and J dropped 16 bases, with 13 bases sitting between them. This CDR3 comprises 13 residues. Germline lookup yields CDR1 MNHNS and CDR2 SASEGT. Stated treatment: about 20 received Ad26.COV2.S at low or high dose, single or two shots; a few received placebo; per-sample allocation not given. The samples date from day 63 after the first vaccine or placebo injection.

The TCR comes from a person between 18 and 59 years old who received the Ad26.COV2.S COVID-19 vaccine or a placebo. V is TRBV6-1 and J is TRBJ1-6, with D hard to call. Sequencing used peripheral blood, obtained in a trial of Ad26.COV2.S vaccine versus placebo. The CDR3 DNA is TGTGCCAGCAGTGAAGCGCAGCTAGGCAGGCTCCACTTT. Protein sequence: CASSEAQLGRLHF.